This is a list of T cell receptor beta chains from one sample in a study of cytomegalovirus exposure and HLA in healthy donors. Assay: immunoSEQ multiplex PCR; the TCRdb copy retains only in-frame clones and omits some. The profile covers more than 150,000 clones, with 75% to 85% appearing a single time and around 1.5% taken by the ten largest. Sequencing used PBMCs. These receptors came from a man aged 18 to 30 in good health and CMV-seronegative. CDR3s leave out the opening cysteine and the closing phenylalanine or tryptophan. D genes are given only for firm matches.

D gene: TRBD1
V gene: TRBV11-2
CDR3 protein: ASIWPGQGNQPQH

D gene: TRBD1
V gene: TRBV7-9
CDR3 protein: SSSVMGQGGYEQY

D gene: NA
V gene: TRBV28
CDR3 protein: ASSSHRQAVGTDTQY

D gene: TRBD2
V gene: TRBV6-4
CDR3 protein: ASSGLAGAYNEQF

D gene: TRBD1
V gene: TRBV9
CDR3 protein: ASSAQTGGTGVYGCT

D gene: NA
V gene: TRBV9
CDR3 protein: ASTPTGDLRETQY

D gene: NA
V gene: TRBV27
CDR3 protein: ASSLGISGYEQY

D gene: NA
V gene: TRBV19
CDR3 protein: ASSPPWGKTQY

D gene: NA
V gene: TRBV5-6
CDR3 protein: ASSSVAATYEQY

D gene: TRBD1
V gene: TRBV5-1
CDR3 protein: ASSLTGTGVYGYT

D gene: TRBD1
V gene: TRBV27
CDR3 protein: ASSLSQGGGNTEAF

D gene: TRBD1
V gene: TRBV27
CDR3 protein: ASSFTGTGGNSPLH

D gene: TRBD1
V gene: TRBV4-2
CDR3 protein: ASSPTDRGLRHGYT

D gene: TRBD1
V gene: TRBV7-9
CDR3 protein: AGGQGAVGNTIY

D gene: NA
V gene: TRBV6-4
CDR3 protein: ASSEAGVPPMSGNTIY

D gene: TRBD1
V gene: TRBV18
CDR3 protein: ASSPRTGSMDGYT

D gene: TRBD2
V gene: TRBV6-1
CDR3 protein: ASSEGGGGEQY

D gene: NA
V gene: TRBV7-3
CDR3 protein: ASSLHGSSYNEQF

D gene: NA
V gene: TRBV28
CDR3 protein: ASRSLLIGNTEAF

D gene: TRBD1
V gene: TRBV6-6
CDR3 protein: ASLLAGGSYNSPLH

D gene: NA
V gene: TRBV30
CDR3 protein: AWSGVGGGYT

D gene: TRBD1
V gene: TRBV30
CDR3 protein: ASGQGSYEQY

D gene: NA
V gene: TRBV30
CDR3 protein: AWSFLAGANQPQH

D gene: NA
V gene: TRBV6-4
CDR3 protein: ASSPRFGVSGANVLT

D gene: NA
V gene: TRBV28
CDR3 protein: ASSLSGFGGNSNTIY

D gene: NA
V gene: TRBV11-2
CDR3 protein: ASSLDRVESQY

D gene: TRBD2
V gene: TRBV7-4
CDR3 protein: ASSSHPELAGRDTQY

D gene: TRBD2
V gene: TRBV6-1
CDR3 protein: ASSERYGGDNEQF

D gene: TRBD2
V gene: TRBV5-4
CDR3 protein: ASSHTSGVATGELF

D gene: TRBD1
V gene: TRBV10-3
CDR3 protein: AIRPDRLGGYT

D gene: NA
V gene: TRBV19
CDR3 protein: ASLDKHSNQPQH

D gene: NA
V gene: TRBV27
CDR3 protein: ASSSQKNTEAF